The 27 T cell receptor beta chains below come from one sample, sequenced in a study of early T cells in non-severe SARS-CoV-2 infection. MiXCR was run by TCRdb on the 5' RACE reads, yielding one entry per CDR3 protein. The sample includes 43,000 or so distinct CDR3 sequences, roughly 4% of them seen just once. Input material: whole blood. These receptors were collected from an adult who was a healthcare worker with PCR-confirmed SARS-CoV-2 infection or an uninfected control (not recorded which).

This clonotype was detected many times. The chain links TRBV7-9 to TRBJ2-1, with 8 bases matching TRBD2. Germline CDR1 reads SEHNR; CDR2 reads FQNEAQ (reference sequence). V gave up 3 bases and J gave up 4 bases; unmatched junction bases: 8. This CDR3 is 16 amino acids long. The chain's CDR3 is CASSFRRSGDYNEQFF. CDR3 nucleotides: TGTGCCAGCAGCTTCAGGCGTAGCGGGGATTACAATGAGCAGTTCTTC.

This clonotype has at least ten counts. The chain couples TRBV6-5 to TRBJ2-7; D gene uncertain. This CDR3 has 13 amino acids. Germline-derived CDR1 and CDR2 are MNHEY and SVGAGI. V was clipped by 0 bases and J by 1 base, with 4 bases between them. The CDR3 region is CASSYSESYEQYF. CDR3 DNA: TGTGCCAGCAGTTACTCGGAATCCTACGAGCAGTACTTC.

CDR3: CASSLETAYEQYF. DNA of the CDR3: TGTGCCAGCAGCTTGGAGACAGCCTACGAGCAGTACTTC. V usage is TRBV7-2 and J usage is TRBJ2-7; D possibly corresponds to TRBD1 (5 bases). Looked up from germline, CDR1 is SGHTA and CDR2 is FQGNSA. The CDR3 is made up of 13 amino acids. Trimming took 3 bases from V and 2 from J, leaving 8 bases between them.

This sequence joins TRBV4-1 and TRBJ2-7, with 8 bases matching TRBD2. Germline values: CDR1 MGHRA, CDR2 YSYEKL. Trimming took 1 base from V and 0 from J; bases not matched to a gene: 5. There are 16 residues in the CDR3. CDR3 coding DNA: TGCGCCAGCAGCCAAGTGGGCAGCGGGAGCTCCTACGAGCAGTACTTC. Translating gives CASSQVGSGSSYEQYF.

At least ten counts were recorded for this clonotype. This sequence joins TRBV24-1 and TRBJ2-3, with TRBD1 matching 8 bases. The V and J ends lost 4 bases and 11 bases, in that order; junction bases with no gene match: 16. The CDR3 length is 16 residues. Germline CDR1 KGHDR, CDR2 SFDVKD. Written as DNA, the CDR3 is TGTGCCACCAGTGACCGGGGAGGACAGGGAATTAGAGGGCAGTATTTT. This encodes CATSDRGGQGIRGQYF.

This clonotype was seen only a few times. The chain carries TRBV7-8 and TRBJ1-1; D unclear. CDR3 size: 13 residues. V was cut by 3 bases and J by 8 bases, with 13 bases left in between. Germline CDR1 reads SGHVS; CDR2 reads FQNEAQ. CDR3 residues: CASSFNTAGEAFF. The CDR3 bases are TGTGCCAGCAGCTTTAACACGGCTGGCGAAGCTTTCTTT.

Only a few counts were recorded for this clonotype. The chain recombines TRBV29-1 with TRBJ2-3; tentative D call: TRBD1 (5 bases). Germline V gives CDR1 SQVTM, CDR2 ANQGSEA. The CDR3 consists of 11 residues. CDR3 coding DNA: TGCGGGGCCGTCAGCACAGATACGCAGTATTTT. This translates into CGAVSTDTQYF.

This clonotype was found a few times. The chain uses TRBV5-1 and TRBJ2-1, with unresolved D. V gave up 0 bases and J gave up 9 bases, with 13 bases separating them. This CDR3 is 14 amino acids long. Germline values: CDR1 SGHRS, CDR2 YFSETQ. The DNA of the CDR3 is TGCGCCAGCAGCTTGGTAGTGGGGATCGGTGAGCAGTTCTTC. Its translation: CASSLVVGIGEQFF.

The table lists this clonotype with many counts. The gene calls are TRBV29-1 and TRBJ2-1; 12 nucleotides match TRBD2. The CDR3 totals 13 residues. Germline CDR1 and CDR2: SQVTM and ANQGSEA. The J segment lost 8 bases and the V segment lost 6 bases, leaving 5 bases of the junction unmatched. The CDR3 DNA reads as TGCAGCGTCCTAGCGGGAGGGCCTTATGAGCAGTTCTTC. It is translated as CSVLAGGPYEQFF.

The table lists this clonotype with many counts. V usage is TRBV7-6 and J usage is TRBJ2-7, with a possible D match to TRBD1 (5 bases). Germline-derived CDR1 and CDR2 are SGHVS and FNYEAQ. Trimming pared 1 base from V and 3 bases from J, leaving 7 bases between. The CDR3 runs to 13 residues. The CDR3 DNA reads TGTGCCAGCAGCTTAGGGACATTCTACGAGCAGTACTTC. Its translation is CASSLGTFYEQYF.

This clonotype was detected many times. In DNA, the CDR3 is TGTGCCAGCAGCTCATCCTTTTCGGCCCTCCACTTT. Protein: CASSSSFSALHF. The chain employs TRBV7-2 and TRBJ1-6; D is unclear. The CDR3 loop spans 12 amino acids. CDR1 and CDR2 from the germline V gene are SGHTA and FQGNSA. V was cut by 4 bases and J by 14 bases, with 12 bases left in between.

This clonotype was recorded many times. This chain connects TRBV12-3 or TRBV12-4 to TRBJ1-5; the match to TRBD1 covers 7 bases. The junction had 4 bases not matched to a gene; V was cut back by 2 bases and J by 9 bases. There are 13 residues in the CDR3. In nucleotides, the CDR3 is TGTGCCAGCAGTTTAAGGCAGGGGGTGCCCCAGCATTTT. This encodes CASSLRQGVPQHF.

This clonotype was detected a few times. The rearrangement uses TRBV4-1 and TRBJ1-6; unclear D gene. The CDR3 is made up of 16 amino acids. With 1 base removed from V and 8 bases from J, the gap between germline ends came to 15 bases. The V gene's germline CDR1 is MGHRA and CDR2 YSYEKL. CDR3: CASSQVRARADSPLHF. The CDR3 nucleotides are TGCGCCAGCAGCCAAGTCCGCGCGAGGGCGGATTCACCCCTCCACTTT.

This clonotype has at least ten counts. The DNA of the CDR3 is TGCAGTGCTGAAGGGGACAGGAGATTCCAGCAGTTCTTC. Translation: CSAEGDRRFQQFF. The genes are TRBV20-1 and TRBJ2-1, with TRBD1 matching over 8 bases. V lost 5 bases, J lost 11 bases, and 11 bases stayed unmatched. CDR1 is DFQATT and CDR2 is SNEGSKA in the germline V gene (reference sequence). This CDR3 comprises 13 residues.

This clonotype was seen more than once but under ten times. The chain couples TRBV27 to TRBJ1-1; D is unclear. The CDR3 is 14 residues long. V lost 7 bases and J lost 3, with 15 bases in between. Germline V gene sequence: CDR1 MNHEY, CDR2 SMNVEV (reference sequence). The CDR3, as DNA: TGTGCCAGCATGCTTGTTGTTGGCCACACTGAAGCTTTCTTT. Residues: CASMLVVGHTEAFF.

In its sample, this clonotype was seen many times. The rearrangement joins TRBV5-6 to TRBJ2-1; 7 positions match TRBD2. CDR3 length equals 14 residues. The V gene's germline CDR1 is SGHDT and CDR2 YYEEEE. The V segment lost 0 bases and the J segment 10 bases; nucleotides outside the gene matches: 7. The chain's CDR3 is CASSLGIGSGEQFF. The CDR3 DNA sequence: TGTGCCAGCAGCTTGGGGATCGGTAGCGGGGAGCAGTTCTTC.

The V call is TRBV18, the J call TRBJ2-7; TRBD1 matches 8 bases. The CDR3 is 14 residues long. V trimming: 3 bases; J trimming: 1 base; junction bases outside the gene matches: 2. Germline loops: CDR1 KGHSH, CDR2 LQKENI. CDR3 region: CASSPDRVSYEQYF. CDR3 DNA sequence: TGTGCCAGCTCACCGGACAGGGTTTCCTACGAGCAGTACTTC.

In this sample, this clonotype turned up many times. The chain uses TRBV18 and TRBJ1-3, with D uncertain. CDR1 and CDR2 from the germline V gene are KGHSH and LQKENI. Between the trimmed V and J ends, which lost 0 bases and 0 bases, there was a span of 3 bases. The length of the CDR3 is 14 residues. CDR3 amino acids: CASSPPGSGNTIYF. The CDR3 region has the DNA TGTGCCAGCTCACCACCAGGCTCTGGAAACACCATATATTTT.

The J gene is TRBJ1-3, the V gene TRBV28; possible D gene TRBD1, 6 bases. Germline V gene lookup returns CDR1 MDHEN and CDR2 SYDVKM. This CDR3 is 13 amino acids long. The V end was cut by 10 bases, the J end by 8 bases, with 18 bases between. The DNA of the CDR3 is TGTGCCACCTCACAGGGTTTTCGAGACACCATATATTTT. This gives the protein CATSQGFRDTIYF.

This clonotype was seen at least ten times. The chain couples TRBV6-2 or TRBV6-3 to TRBJ1-1; D is ambiguous. Germline V gives CDR1 MNHEY, CDR2 SVGEGT. The CDR3 extends over 11 amino acids. CDR3 sequence (DNA): TGTGCAACAGCCGGGAACACTGAAGCTTTCTTT. The encoded protein is CATAGNTEAFF.

There are many counts of this clonotype. This chain links TRBV18 with TRBJ1-2; tentative D call: TRBD1 (6 bases). Between the trimmed V and J ends, which lost 3 bases and 4 bases, there was a span of 18 bases. This CDR3 is 16 amino acids long. Looked up from germline, CDR1 is KGHSH and CDR2 is LQKENI. CDR3 protein: CASSPQPTGKPYGYTF. In DNA form, the CDR3 reads TGTGCCAGCTCACCGCAACCTACAGGGAAGCCCTATGGCTACACCTTC.

The genes are TRBV19 and TRBJ2-7; TRBD1 matches at 8 bases. V was clipped by 10 bases and J by 0 bases; unmatched bases: 5. Germline V gene data show CDR1 as LNHDA and CDR2 as SQIVND (reference sequence). The CDR3 is made up of 13 amino acids. Written as DNA, the CDR3 is TGTGCCACCCAGGACAGGGTCTCCTACGAGCAGTACTTC. Translated: CATQDRVSYEQYF.

This clonotype was counted ten times or more. This sequence joins TRBV29-1 and TRBJ2-1; D tentatively reads TRBD1 or TRBD2 (6 bases each). V dropped 0 bases and J dropped 0 bases, with 12 bases sitting between them. CDR3 length equals 16 residues. Germline V gene lookup returns CDR1 SQVTM and CDR2 ANQGSEA. The chain's CDR3 is CSVEDLPGASYNEQFF. CDR3 nucleotides: TGCAGCGTTGAAGATCTACCGGGGGCCTCCTACAATGAGCAGTTCTTC.

This clonotype was seen ten or more times. The chain uses TRBV11-2 and TRBJ2-1, with D uncertain. Per germline, CDR1 SGHAT and CDR2 FQNNGV. Trimming stripped 2 bases from V and 10 bases from J, with 24 bases between. CDR3 length equals 17 residues. This chain's CDR3 is CASSLPVWRPTSMEQFF. The CDR3, as DNA: TGTGCCAGCAGCTTACCCGTCTGGCGTCCCACTTCTATGGAGCAGTTCTTC. The full variable domain, rest sourced from reference TRBV11-2 and TRBJ2-1, is EAGVAQSPRYKIIEKRQSVAFWCNPISGHATLYWYQQILGQGPKLLIQFQNNGVVDDSQLPKDRFSAERLKGVDSTLKIQPAKLEDSAVYLCASSLPVWRPTSMEQFFGPGTRLTVL.

There are many counts of this clonotype. The rearrangement uses TRBV6-5 and TRBJ2-1, with 7 positions matching TRBD1. Losses at the gene ends were 5 bases for V and 3 bases for J; bases not matched to a gene: 1. The CDR3 contains 13 residues. The germline V gene encodes CDR1 MNHEY and CDR2 SVGAGI. The CDR3: CASSQGVYNEQFF. The CDR3 coding sequence is TGTGCCAGCAGTCAGGGGGTCTACAATGAGCAGTTCTTC.

This clonotype was detected ten times or more. J is TRBJ2-3 and V is TRBV5-1; D gene ambiguous. The length of the CDR3 is 14 residues. In germline, CDR1 is SGHRS, CDR2 YFSETQ. The ends were cut back, 4 bases at V and 2 bases at J, with 11 bases in the middle. CDR3 nucleotides: TGCGCCAGCAGCCTCACGGAGTTCACAGATACGCAGTATTTT. Encoded protein: CASSLTEFTDTQYF.

This clonotype has a handful of counts. The chain's CDR3 is CASSRRQGTVAEQYF. The CDR3 nucleotides read TGTGCCAGTAGTCGCCGACAGGGTACGGTCGCCGAGCAGTACTTC. This chain uses TRBV19 with TRBJ2-7; 7 positions agree with TRBD1. CDR3 length: 15 amino acids. Germline values: CDR1 LNHDA, CDR2 SQIVND (reference sequence). The V and J ends lost 5 bases and 6 bases, in that order; junction bases with no gene match: 13.